The 28 T cell receptor beta chains in this list originate from one sample, sequenced in a study of T cells in Graves' hyperthyroidism and ophthalmopathy. RNA transcripts yielded amplified TCR beta CDR3 regions. With the HTBI primer set, the TCR CDR3 went through a first round of RT-PCR. In TCRdb, the multiplex PCR reads were re-called with MiXCR into one record per CDR3 protein. The sample comprises 130,000 to 150,000 distinct CDR3 sequences, approximately 20% of which are singletons, and roughly 73% rests with the top ten. The sample was blood. These receptors came from a woman in her forties or fifties with Graves' hyperthyroidism that later progressed to Graves' ophthalmopathy.

The sample holds many counts of this clonotype. V gene TRBV5-1 combines with J gene TRBJ2-7; D gene unclear. Germline CDR1 and CDR2: SGHRS and YFSETQ. There are 13 residues in the CDR3. V was shortened by 0 bases and J by 6 bases, with 10 bases between the two germline ends. CDR3 in amino acids: CASSLAVSSEQYF. The CDR3 bases are TGCGCCAGCAGCTTGGCCGTCAGCAGCGAGCAGTACTTC.

The chain joins TRBV12-3 or TRBV12-4 to TRBJ2-3; either TRBD1 or TRBD2 may fit D (5 bases each). This CDR3 spans 15 amino acids. V dropped 4 bases and J dropped 2 bases, with 13 bases sitting between them. This CDR3 is CASSSWDESTDTQYF. The CDR3 DNA reads TGTGCCAGCAGTTCGTGGGACGAGTCCACAGATACGCAGTATTTT.

The V gene is TRBV18, the J gene TRBJ2-1, with D perhaps matching TRBD1 (6 bases). In germline, CDR1 is KGHSH, CDR2 LQKENI. Trimming cost V 2 bases and J 0 bases, with 8 bases left between them. The CDR3 length is 15 residues. As DNA, the CDR3 is TGTGCCAGCTCACCAGGGGGCGGCTCCTACAATGAGCAGTTCTTC. Translation gives CASSPGGGSYNEQFF.

This sequence joins TRBV7-9 and TRBJ2-7, with D possibly matching TRBD2 (6 bases). CDR1 and CDR2 (germline): SEHNR, FQNEAQ (reference sequence). V was cut by 3 bases and J by 6 bases, with 15 bases left in between. This CDR3 is 14 amino acids long. The chain's CDR3 is CASSFAGTGREQYF. The CDR3 DNA follows: TGTGCCAGCAGCTTCGCCGGGACTGGTCGCGAGCAGTACTTC.

The V and J genes are TRBV28 and TRBJ1-1; TRBD1 might be the D (6 bases). Germline V gene data show CDR1 as MDHEN and CDR2 as SYDVKM. Trimming took 5 bases from V and 6 from J, leaving 16 bases between them. This CDR3 contains 14 residues. The CDR3, as DNA: TGTGCCAGCAGTGAACCCGCAGGGGACGCTGAAGCTTTCTTT. This translates into CASSEPAGDAEAFF. The full variable domain, in which reference TRBV28 and TRBJ1-1 provide the parts outside the CDR3, is DVKVTQSSRYLVKRTGEKVFLECVQDMDHENMFWYRQDPGLGLRLIYFSYDVKMKEKGDIPEGYSVSREKKERFSLILESASTNQTSMYLCASSEPAGDAEAFFGQGTRLTVV.

This clonotype has ten or more counts. The J gene is TRBJ2-7, the V gene TRBV10-3; unclear D gene. The CDR3 is 16 residues long. Germline loops: CDR1 ENHRY, CDR2 SYGVKD. V lost 3 bases and J lost 0, with 15 bases in between. The chain's CDR3 is CAISDVSFRTSYEQYF. The DNA of the CDR3 is TGTGCCATCAGTGATGTCAGTTTCAGGACCTCCTACGAGCAGTACTTC.

Worth noting for this clonotype: The junction departs from germline at one end; a sequencing error may be responsible. DNA for the CDR3: TGTGTCAGCAGAGACGTACTGACTAGCCCCGCCGGGGAGCTGTTTTTT. Protein product: CVSRDVLTSPAGELFF. The V call is TRBV6-2 or TRBV6-3, the J call TRBJ2-2; 7 bases align to TRBD2. The CDR3 sequence is 16 residues long. In germline, CDR1 is MNHEY, CDR2 SVGEGT.

This clonotype has just one count. V usage is TRBV5-5 and J usage is TRBJ2-7; 7 bases are a match to TRBD1. The CDR3 consists of 15 residues. Germline V gene data show CDR1 as SGHKS and CDR2 as YYEKEE (reference sequence). V lost 4 bases and J lost 4; bases outside the gene matches: 11. CDR3 sequence (DNA): TGTGCCAGCAGCCGAGACCGGGACAGTATGTACGAGCAGTACTTC. It codes for CASSRDRDSMYEQYF.

This clonotype was picked up many times. This rearrangement joins TRBV2 to TRBJ2-2, with 8 positions matching TRBD1. This CDR3 is 13 amino acids long. The V gene's germline CDR1 is SNHLY and CDR2 FYNNEI. Trimming cost V 7 bases and J 8 bases; bases outside gene matches: 6. DNA of the CDR3: TGTGCCAGCAATCGACAGGGGTCAGGGGAGCTGTTTTTT. Protein product: CASNRQGSGELFF. The whole variable domain, remainder taken from reference TRBV2 and TRBJ2-2, is EPEVTQTPSHQVTQMGQEVILRCVPISNHLYFYWYRQILGQKVEFLVSFYNNEISEKSEIFDDQFSVERPDGSNFTLKIRSTKLEDSAMYFCASNRQGSGELFFGEGSRLTVL.

The rearrangement links TRBV5-4 to TRBJ1-4, with a tentative D call TRBD1 (6 bases). The CDR3 totals 15 residues. Between the trimmed V and J ends, which lost 2 bases and 8 bases, there was a span of 16 bases. Germline V CDR1 and CDR2: SGHNT, YYREEE (reference sequence). The CDR3 is CASSFQEGVNEKLFF. CDR3 nucleotides: TGTGCCAGCAGCTTCCAGGAGGGGGTAAACGAAAAACTGTTTTTT.

The sample holds a few counts of this clonotype. This sequence joins TRBV7-9 and TRBJ2-2; 12 bases are a match to TRBD2. Germline trimming cut 5 bases from V and 3 bases from J; bases unmatched to any gene: 7. CDR3 length equals 17 residues. Germline V gene sequence: CDR1 SEHNR, CDR2 FQNEAQ (reference sequence). This CDR3 reads CASSSLLAGGDTGELFF. The CDR3 DNA reads as TGTGCCAGCAGCAGCTTACTAGCGGGAGGCGACACCGGGGAGCTGTTTTTT. Using reference TRBV7-9 and TRBJ2-2 for the parts outside the CDR3, the full variable domain is DTGVSQNPRHKITKRGQNVTFRCDPISEHNRLYWYRQTLGQGPEFLTYFQNEAQLEKSRLLSDRFSAERPKGSFSTLEIQRTEQGDSAMYLCASSSLLAGGDTGELFFGEGSRLTVL.

This clonotype was seen a few times. The gene calls are TRBV12-3 or TRBV12-4 and TRBJ2-3; TRBD1 aligns across 8 bases. With V trimmed by 6 bases and J by 0 bases, 5 bases remained unmatched. The CDR3 has 15 residues. CDR3: CASSHRTGSTDTQYF. CDR3 sequence (DNA): TGTGCCAGCAGCCATCGGACAGGGAGCACAGATACGCAGTATTTT.

This clonotype has a count of ten or more. The chain couples TRBV7-2 to TRBJ2-7, with a tentative D call TRBD1 (5 bases). The CDR3 totals 14 residues. Germline lookup yields CDR1 SGHTA and CDR2 FQGNSA. The V and J ends lost 3 bases and 2 bases respectively, with 11 bases between them. The CDR3 loop reads CASSLTPGTYEQYF. As DNA, the CDR3 is TGTGCCAGCAGCTTGACCCCAGGGACCTACGAGCAGTACTTC.

Many counts were recorded for this clonotype. The J gene is TRBJ2-2, the V gene TRBV6-1, with D tentatively TRBD2 (5 bases). Germline-derived CDR1 and CDR2 are MNHNS and SASEGT. The CDR3 length is 17 residues. Trimming removed 3 bases from V and 7 bases from J, with 21 bases in between. In DNA form, the CDR3 reads TGTGCCAGCAGTGAGCAGTCCCGGACTCCTACCGGCGGGGAGCTGTTTTTT. It translates to CASSEQSRTPTGGELFF.

There are many counts of this clonotype. This rearrangement joins TRBV2 to TRBJ2-7; 8 bases fit TRBD1. J gave up 3 bases and V 6 bases, and 10 bases lay outside the gene matches. This CDR3 has 15 residues. Germline values: CDR1 SNHLY, CDR2 FYNNEI. The CDR3 sequence is CASSPVPGQVYEQYF. The CDR3 bases are TGTGCCAGCAGCCCAGTCCCGGGACAGGTCTACGAGCAGTACTTC.

This clonotype was counted ten times or more. The genes are TRBV7-3 and TRBJ1-1; no clear D gene. Trimming pared 4 bases from V and 4 bases from J, leaving 10 bases between. Per germline, CDR1 SGHTA and CDR2 FQGTGA. The CDR3 is made up of 13 amino acids. In DNA, the CDR3 is TGTGCCAGCAGCTCCAATCCTGGCACTGAAGCTTTCTTT. This codes for CASSSNPGTEAFF.

This clonotype appeared many times. The chain recombines TRBV12-3 or TRBV12-4 with TRBJ1-5; D perhaps matches TRBD1 (5 bases). The CDR3 sequence is 16 residues long. Trimming removed 1 base at V and 0 bases at J, with 10 bases between. CDR3 region: CASSLEGGASNQPQHF. The CDR3 region has the DNA TGTGCCAGCAGTTTAGAGGGAGGGGCTAGCAATCAGCCCCAGCATTTT.

In its sample, this clonotype was seen many times. The V call is TRBV3-1, the J call TRBJ1-1; D not certain. Germline V gene data show CDR1 as LGHDT and CDR2 as YNNKEL (reference sequence). V was shortened by 0 bases and J by 1 base, with 6 bases between the two germline ends. This CDR3 has 14 residues. The CDR3 spells CASSQDQTNTEAFF. The CDR3 nucleotides read TGTGCCAGCAGCCAAGATCAGACGAACACTGAAGCTTTCTTT.

Many counts were recorded for this clonotype. V usage is TRBV28 and J usage is TRBJ1-2; D not certain. In germline, CDR1 is MDHEN, CDR2 SYDVKM. The CDR3 has 14 residues. V was pared by 6 bases and J by 6 bases, with 17 bases between. DNA of the CDR3: TGTGCCAGCAGATCCGAGGTGATTTTACATGGCTACACCTTC. Its protein is CASRSEVILHGYTF.

The CDR3: CASSKLASGANVLTF. The CDR3 coding sequence is TGTGCCAGCAGTAAACTAGCTTCTGGGGCCAACGTCCTGACTTTC. V is TRBV27 and J is TRBJ2-6; TRBD2 is a possible D gene (6 bases). The CDR3 has 15 amino acids. From germline, CDR1 is MNHEY and CDR2 SMNVEV (reference sequence). V shed 5 bases and J shed 1 base, with 9 bases lying between them.

This chain connects TRBV19 to TRBJ1-2; D not certain. CDR3 length: 13 amino acids. The germline CDR1 and CDR2 sequences are LNHDA and SQIVND (reference sequence). With 4 bases removed from V and 11 bases from J, the gap between germline ends came to 17 bases. The CDR3 region is CASSNPPIYRYTF. The CDR3 nucleotides read TGTGCCAGTAGTAATCCCCCCATATACCGGTACACCTTC.

To note about this clonotype: This clone may be a read error of a much larger clone one base away. The J gene is TRBJ2-5, the V gene TRBV10-3, with D hard to call. V dropped 2 bases and J dropped 0 bases, with 1 base sitting between them. Germline-derived CDR1 and CDR2 are ENHRY and SYGVKD. The CDR3 totals 12 residues. The CDR3: CAISEDQETQYF. The CDR3 DNA reads as TGTGCCATCAGTGAGGACCAAGAGACCCAGTACTTC.

This clonotype was detected ten times or more. The gene calls are TRBV27 and TRBJ1-1; the D gene is possibly TRBD1 (5 bases). CDR3 length: 15 amino acids. Trimming cost V 10 bases and J 0 bases, with 18 bases left between them. Germline loops: CDR1 MNHEY, CDR2 SMNVEV (reference sequence). The CDR3: CAKMRQKEMNTEAFF. The DNA of the CDR3 is TGTGCCAAAATGAGACAGAAAGAAATGAACACTGAAGCTTTCTTT.

The chain couples TRBV7-2 to TRBJ2-3, with D perhaps given as TRBD1 or TRBD2 (5 bases each). The CDR3 loop spans 15 amino acids. Looked up from germline, CDR1 is SGHTA and CDR2 is FQGNSA. V lost 1 base and J lost 5, with 13 bases in between. The CDR3 spells CASSLVGRVGDTQYF. CDR3 sequence (DNA): TGTGCCAGCAGCTTAGTGGGACGTGTAGGAGATACGCAGTATTTT.

This clonotype was observed a few times. The chain recombines TRBV6-5 with TRBJ2-1; D might be TRBD2 (6 bases). In germline, CDR1 is MNHEY, CDR2 SVGAGI. The V end lost 0 bases, the J end lost 2 bases, and 11 bases lay between the germline ends. The CDR3 is 16 amino acids. The CDR3 nucleotides are TGTGCCAGCAGTTACTCGATAGGGGAGGCCTACAATGAGCAGTTCTTC. This encodes CASSYSIGEAYNEQFF.

In its sample, this clonotype was seen many times. V usage is TRBV30 and J usage is TRBJ1-2; tentatively, D is TRBD1 (5 bases). In germline, CDR1 is GTSNPN, CDR2 SVGIG (reference sequence). CDR3 length: 13 amino acids. V was pared by 4 bases and J by 7 bases, with 16 bases between. CDR3 nucleotides: TGTGCCTGGACTCCAGGCAGGGTCGGTGGCTACACCTTC. Translation: CAWTPGRVGGYTF.

This clonotype was detected a few times. CDR3 sequence: CASSSSRQGPPHF. Here the CDR3 DNA reads TGTGCCAGCAGCTCCTCCCGACAGGGGCCACCGCATTTT. This sequence joins TRBV7-2 and TRBJ1-5, with TRBD1 matching over 8 bases. V lost 4 bases to trimming and J lost 15 bases; unmatched junction nucleotides: 11. The CDR3 runs to 13 residues. Per the germline V gene, CDR1 is SGHTA and CDR2 is FQGNSA.

The rearrangement joins TRBV6-9 to TRBJ2-1; TRBD2 agrees at 7 bases. The CDR3 spans 15 residues. V gave up 3 bases and J gave up 5 bases; unmatched junction bases: 7. CDR1 is MNHGY and CDR2 is SVAAGI in the germline V gene. The CDR3 is CASSYQGGRDNEQFF. For the CDR3, the DNA is TGTGCCAGCAGTTACCAGGGAGGGAGAGACAATGAGCAGTTCTTC.